This T cell receptor beta chain emerged from a study of blood T cells in healthy people across ages. Researchers isolated at least 6.5 million PBMCs per sample. The total RNA that was extracted per sample amounted to at least 5 micrograms. A J-beta primer mix and a sample-barcoded 5' primer were used in a second PCR of roughly 6 to 12 cycles. Every single cDNA molecule received a tag from a template-switch adaptor with 12 random nucleotides. TCRdb reprocessed the 5' RACE reads with MiXCR, giving one entry per CDR3 protein. The sample records roughly 1.9 million distinct CDR3 sequences, approximately 39% being singletons. Germline loops: CDR1 SEHNR, CDR2 FQNEAQ (reference sequence). The CDR3 totals 13 residues. This clonotype was counted between two and nine times.

The sequencing input was blood. The sequence derives from a human donor in good health. The rearrangement joins TRBV7-9 to TRBJ2-4; D uncertain. The DNA matches TRBJ2-7 better at its end, which makes the J call doubtful. The DNA for the CDR3 is TGTGCCAGCAGCTCCCCTCGACGCTACGAGCAGTACTTC. This gives the protein CASSSPRRYEQYF.